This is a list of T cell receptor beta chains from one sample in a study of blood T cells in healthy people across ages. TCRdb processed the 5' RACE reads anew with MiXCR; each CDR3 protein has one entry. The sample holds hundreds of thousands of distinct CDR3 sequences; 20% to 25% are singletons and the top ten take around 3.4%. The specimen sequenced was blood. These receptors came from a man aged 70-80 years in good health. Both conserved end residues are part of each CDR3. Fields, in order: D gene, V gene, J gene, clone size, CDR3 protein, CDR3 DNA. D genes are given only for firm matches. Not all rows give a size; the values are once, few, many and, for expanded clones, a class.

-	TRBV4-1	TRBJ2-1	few	CASSQEGAGARNEQFF	TGCGCCAGCAGCCAAGAAGGCGCGGGGGCCAGGAATGAGCAGTTCTTC
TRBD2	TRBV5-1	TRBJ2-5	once	CASSLTGGPQETQHF	TGCGCCAGCAGCTTGACGGGAGGGCCTCAAGAGACCCAGCACTTC
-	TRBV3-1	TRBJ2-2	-	CASSQGGGNTGELFF	TGTGCCAGCAGCCAAGGAGGGGGGAACACCGGGGAGCTGTTTTTT
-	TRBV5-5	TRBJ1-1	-	CASSWAVNTEAFF	TGTGCCAGCAGCTGGGCGGTGAACACTGAAGCTTTCTTT
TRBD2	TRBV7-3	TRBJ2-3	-	CASSSRGAGTTDTQYF	TGTGCCAGCAGCTCCCGGGGAGCGGGAACCACAGATACGCAGTATTTT
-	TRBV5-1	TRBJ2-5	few	CASIPPDSYQETQYF	TGCGCCAGCATCCCCCCGGACAGCTACCAAGAGACCCAGTACTTC
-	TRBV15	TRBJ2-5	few	CATSRGLQTARQETQYF	TGTGCCACCAGCAGAGGACTCCAGACTGCACGTCAAGAGACCCAGTACTTC
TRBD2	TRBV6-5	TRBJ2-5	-	CASRVSHGGEAQYF	TGTGCCAGCAGAGTGTCACACGGGGGGGAGGCCCAGTACTTC
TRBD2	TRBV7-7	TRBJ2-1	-	CASSSSGLAVYNEQFF	TGTGCTAGCAGCTCTTCGGGACTAGCGGTATACAATGAGCAGTTCTTC
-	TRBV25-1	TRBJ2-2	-	CASSEGVFGTGELFF	TGTGCCAGCAGTGAGGGGGTCTTTGGCACCGGGGAGCTGTTTTTT
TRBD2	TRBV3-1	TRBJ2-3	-	CASSVIRGGSDTQYF	TGTGCCAGCAGCGTGATTCGGGGAGGGTCAGATACGCAGTATTTT
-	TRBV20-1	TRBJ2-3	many	CSALVAQGTDTQYF	TGCAGTGCGCTTGTCGCCCAGGGCACAGATACGCAGTATTTT
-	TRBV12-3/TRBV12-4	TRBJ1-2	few	CAAKANTAFYGYTF	TGTGCCGCCAAAGCCAATACAGCGTTCTATGGCTACACCTTC
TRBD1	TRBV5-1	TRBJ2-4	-	CASSLAPGTGVGIQYF	TGCGCCAGCAGCTTGGCCCCCGGGACAGGGGTTGGCATTCAGTACTTC
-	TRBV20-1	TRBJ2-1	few	CSARATRVLEQFF	TGCAGTGCTAGGGCGACTAGGGTTCTGGAGCAGTTCTTC